This T cell receptor beta chain came from a study of tissue T cells after allogeneic stem cell transplantation. Study conclusions and caveats: Few T cell clones were shared across patients, but motif clusters showed tissue-specific shared signatures.

In the case of this clone: What it recognizes is unknown. Gene labels here are mouse ones. The CDR3 end falls 1 residue outside the read, so it is completed with the germline J gene.

Time point given: mouse harvest day 7 after allogeneic transplant. The graft held 10^6 splenic CD5+ T cells and 10^7 T-cell-depleted bone marrow cells. Tissues came from B6→BALB/c major-mismatch GVHD mice at day 7 or 14. Only in-frame clones appear in the TCRdb table, and some are missing; sequencing was by immunoSEQ multiplex PCR. The data hold approximately 5,400 clones, with just over 50% observed a single time. Per the germline V gene, CDR1 is SGHSN and CDR2 is HYEKVE. Trimming shortened V by 0 bases and J by 0 bases, and 7 bases separated the two germline ends. CDR3 length equals 15 residues. This chain links TRBV12-1 with TRBJ1-4; D ambiguous. The sample consisted of gut tissue. This clonotype was obtained from a female BALB/c mouse given C57BL/6 T cells with graft-versus-host disease after an allogeneic hematopoietic cell transplant. The part of the CDR3 DNA that was read is TGTGCCAGCTCTCTCGAGGATTTTTCCAACGAAAGATTATTT. Protein product: CASSLEDFSNERLF. The whole CDR3 sequence reads CASSLEDFSNERLFF. Variable domain in full (rest from reference TRBV12-1 and TRBJ1-4): DSGVVQSPRHIIKEKGGRSVLTCIPISGHSNVVWYQQTLGKELKFLIQHYEKVERDKGFLPSRFSVQQFDDYHSEMNMSALELEDSAMYFCASSLEDFSNERLFFGHGTKLSVL.